This TCR beta chain was captured by sequencing in a study of blood T cell repertoires in COVID-19. The overall study: T cells, B-cell-depleted T cells, or PBMCs provided the cDNA or gDNA that served as material.

Germline CDR1 reads SNHLY; CDR2 reads FYNNEI. The CDR3 runs to 12 residues. The trim removed 6 bases at V and 2 bases at J, leaving 0 bases unmatched. Individuals drawn from around 25 US areas were about 18 to 89 years old. Two consecutive negative NP/OP PCR tests, clearance, or resolved symptoms defined Cohort 3 recovery. Measured with immunoSEQ multiplex PCR; TCRdb has only the in-frame clones, and not every one. The sample lists 310,000 or so clones; about nine tenths were seen once. This clone was counted a single time. Source material: PBMCs or T cells enriched from blood (not recorded which). The TCR sequence derives from a woman younger than 30 who had recovered from COVID-19. The chain has TRBV2 and TRBJ1-2, with TRBD1 matching over 7 bases. The CDR3: CASRGQNYGYTF. DNA for the CDR3: TGTGCCAGCAGGGGACAGAACTATGGCTACACCTTC.